This T cell receptor beta chain appears in the sequencing data of a study of CD8 T cells in Susac syndrome. CDR3 length equals 15 residues. Germline V gene data show CDR1 as SGDLS and CDR2 as YYNGEE. The V segment lost 0 bases and the J segment 5 bases; nucleotides outside the gene matches: 5. Study findings and constraints: The study conceded that its TCR sequencing and HLA analysis involved relatively few individuals.

On this clonotype itself: As yet, its antigen is unknown.

Random hexamers were used to reverse transcribe the RNA input (about 0.45 to 1 ug). TCRdb ran MiXCR on the immunoSEQ multiplex PCR reads and lists one entry per CDR3 protein. The sample has 160,000 or so distinct CDR3 sequences; around 95% are singletons. Negative isolation yielded the CD8+ and CD4+ T cells, while FACS enriched the TEMRA cells. The chain links TRBV9 to TRBJ1-2; 9 bases are a match to TRBD1. Sequencing was done on a sample of CD4+ T cells from PBMCs. The clonotype originates from a human donor in good health. The CDR3 loop reads CASSVAGQGRYGYTF. The CDR3 bases are TGTGCCAGCAGCGTAGCCGGACAGGGGCGATATGGCTACACCTTC. The full variable domain, in which reference TRBV9 and TRBJ1-2 provide the parts outside the CDR3, is DSGVTQTPKHLITATGQRVTLRCSPRSGDLSVYWYQQSLDQGLQFLIQYYNGEERAKGNILERFSAQQFPDLHSELNLSSLELGDSALYFCASSVAGQGRYGYTFGSGTRLTVV.